The source of this T cell receptor (beta chain) is a study of regulatory T cells in long-lasting Graves disease. As for the study in general: Antithyroid drug exposure in newly diagnosed Graves' patients had lasted under 3 months.

Libraries of TCR beta came from iRepertoire HTBI primers plus Arm-PCR of CDR3 regions. TCRdb independently ran MiXCR on the multiplex PCR reads; one entry per CDR3 protein. The sample lists about 400,000 distinct CDR3 sequences, 15% occurring once. Time point of the sample: newly diagnosed GD, antithyroid drugs for less than 3 months. Scientists built the TCR library using RNA that was extracted from PBMCs. Roughly 8.3 milliliters of peripheral blood were taken and placed in EDTA tubes. The germline gives CDR1 LNHDA, CDR2 SQIVND (reference sequence). There are 17 residues in the CDR3. The V and J ends lost 5 bases and 5 bases respectively, with 22 bases between them. Study conclusions and caveats: Accuracy could have been hurt by small sample size. Blood alone, not thyroid tissue, was studied.

This clonotype has a handful of counts. Its antigen is not known. These sequences were also reported in another study, on T cells in Graves' hyperthyroidism and ophthalmopathy.

This receptor was taken from a woman aged 40 to 49 with Graves disease. The input for sequencing was peripheral blood mononuclear cells (PBMCs), taken at new diagnosis, from a patient treated with antithyroid drugs. V is TRBV19 and J is TRBJ1-5; no firm D call. The CDR3 DNA follows: TGTGCCAGTAGTCCGGGGTCTTTGCAGAGCCTCCATCAGCCCCAGCATTTT. This gives the protein CASSPGSLQSLHQPQHF.